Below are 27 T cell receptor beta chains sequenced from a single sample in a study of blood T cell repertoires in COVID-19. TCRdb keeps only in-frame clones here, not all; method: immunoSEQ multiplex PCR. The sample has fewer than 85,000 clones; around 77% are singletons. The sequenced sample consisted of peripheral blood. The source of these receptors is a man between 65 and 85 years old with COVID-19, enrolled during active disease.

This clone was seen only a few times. The CDR3 sequence is CASSQAWASGFTYEQYF. The CDR3 DNA reads TGTGCCAGCAGCCAAGCTTGGGCTAGCGGGTTCACCTACGAGCAGTACTTC. The genes are TRBV4-2 and TRBJ2-7; 8 nucleotides agree with TRBD2. The CDR3 totals 17 residues. The germline gives CDR1 LGHNA, CDR2 YNFKEQ. V shed 1 base and J 2 bases; nucleotides not matched to a gene: 10.

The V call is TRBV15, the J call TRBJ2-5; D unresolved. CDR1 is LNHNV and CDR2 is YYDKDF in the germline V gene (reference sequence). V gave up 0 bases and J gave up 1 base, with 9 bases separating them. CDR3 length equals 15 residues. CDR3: CATSRDQAVQETQYF. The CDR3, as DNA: TGTGCCACCAGCAGAGATCAGGCAGTCCAAGAGACCCAGTACTTC.

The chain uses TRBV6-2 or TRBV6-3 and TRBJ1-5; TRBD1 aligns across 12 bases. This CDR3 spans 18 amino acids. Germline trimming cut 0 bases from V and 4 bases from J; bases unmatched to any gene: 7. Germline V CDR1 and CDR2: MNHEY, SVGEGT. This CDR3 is CASSYSRDRGRWNQPQHF. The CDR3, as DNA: TGTGCCAGCAGTTACTCGAGGGACAGGGGGCGCTGGAATCAGCCCCAGCATTTT.

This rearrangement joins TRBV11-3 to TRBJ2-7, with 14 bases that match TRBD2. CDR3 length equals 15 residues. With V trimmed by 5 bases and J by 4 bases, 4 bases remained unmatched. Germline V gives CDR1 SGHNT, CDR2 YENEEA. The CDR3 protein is CASSQGTSGSYEQYF. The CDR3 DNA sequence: TGTGCCAGCAGCCAGGGGACTAGCGGGAGTTACGAGCAGTACTTC.

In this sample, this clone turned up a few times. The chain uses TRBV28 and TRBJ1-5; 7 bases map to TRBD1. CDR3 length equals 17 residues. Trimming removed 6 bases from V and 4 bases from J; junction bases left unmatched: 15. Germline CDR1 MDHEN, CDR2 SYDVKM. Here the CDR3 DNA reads TGTGCCAGCAGCCAGACAGGGTGGCTTTCCGTAAATCAGCCCCAGCATTTT. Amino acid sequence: CASSQTGWLSVNQPQHF.

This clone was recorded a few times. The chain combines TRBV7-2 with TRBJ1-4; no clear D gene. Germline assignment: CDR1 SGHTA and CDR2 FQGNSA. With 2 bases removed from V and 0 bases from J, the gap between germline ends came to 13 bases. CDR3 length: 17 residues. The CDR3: CASSLNIRHATNEKLFF. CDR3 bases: TGTGCCAGCAGCTTAAACATACGACATGCAACTAATGAAAAACTGTTTTTT.

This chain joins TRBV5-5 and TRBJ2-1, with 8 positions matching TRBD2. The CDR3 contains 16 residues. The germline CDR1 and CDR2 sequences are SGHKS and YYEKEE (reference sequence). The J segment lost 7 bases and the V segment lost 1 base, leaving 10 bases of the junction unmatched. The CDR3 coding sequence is TGTGCCAGCAGCTTGTCGAGCGGGAGAGCGTTAAATGAGCAGTTCTTC. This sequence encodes CASSLSSGRALNEQFF.

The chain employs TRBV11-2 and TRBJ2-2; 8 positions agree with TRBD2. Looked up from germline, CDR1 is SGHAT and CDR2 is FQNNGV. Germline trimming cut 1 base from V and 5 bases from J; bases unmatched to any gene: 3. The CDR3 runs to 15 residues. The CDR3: CASSLVPSGTGELFF. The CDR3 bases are TGTGCCAGCAGCTTAGTGCCTAGCGGGACCGGGGAGCTGTTTTTT. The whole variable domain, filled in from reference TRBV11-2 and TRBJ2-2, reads EAGVAQSPRYKIIEKRQSVAFWCNPISGHATLYWYQQILGQGPKLLIQFQNNGVVDDSQLPKDRFSAERLKGVDSTLKIQPAKLEDSAVYLCASSLVPSGTGELFFGEGSRLTVL.

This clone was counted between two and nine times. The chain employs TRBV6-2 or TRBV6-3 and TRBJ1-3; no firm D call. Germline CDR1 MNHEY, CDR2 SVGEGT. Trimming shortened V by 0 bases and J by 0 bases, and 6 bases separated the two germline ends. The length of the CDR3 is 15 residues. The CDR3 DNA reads TGTGCCAGCAGTTACTCGGGCCTCTCTGGAAACACCATATATTTT. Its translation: CASSYSGLSGNTIYF.

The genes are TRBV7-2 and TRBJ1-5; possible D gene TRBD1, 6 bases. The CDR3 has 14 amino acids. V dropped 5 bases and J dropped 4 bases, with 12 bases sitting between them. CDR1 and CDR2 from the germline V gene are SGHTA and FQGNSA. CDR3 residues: CASSDRTVNQPQHF. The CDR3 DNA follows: TGTGCCAGCAGCGACCGGACAGTTAATCAGCCCCAGCATTTT.

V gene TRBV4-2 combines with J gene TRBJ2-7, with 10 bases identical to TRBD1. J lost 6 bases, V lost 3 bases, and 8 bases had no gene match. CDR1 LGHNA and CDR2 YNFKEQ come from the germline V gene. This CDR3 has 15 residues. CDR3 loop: CASSHTGTGAGEQYF. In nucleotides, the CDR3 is TGTGCCAGCAGCCATACCGGGACAGGGGCTGGCGAGCAGTACTTC.

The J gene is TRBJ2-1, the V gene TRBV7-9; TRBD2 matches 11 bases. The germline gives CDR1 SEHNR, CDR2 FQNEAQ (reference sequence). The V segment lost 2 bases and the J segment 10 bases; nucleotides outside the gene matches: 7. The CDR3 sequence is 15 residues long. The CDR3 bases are TGTGCCAGCAGCTTATTAGCGGGAGGGGGTCAGGAGCAGTTCTTC. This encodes CASSLLAGGGQEQFF.

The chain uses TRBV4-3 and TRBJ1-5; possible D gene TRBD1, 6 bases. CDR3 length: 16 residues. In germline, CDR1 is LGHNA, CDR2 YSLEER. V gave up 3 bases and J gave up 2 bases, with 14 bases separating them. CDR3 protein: CASSQSTGFGNQPQHF. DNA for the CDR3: TGCGCCAGCAGCCAGAGTACAGGGTTTGGCAATCAGCCCCAGCATTTT.

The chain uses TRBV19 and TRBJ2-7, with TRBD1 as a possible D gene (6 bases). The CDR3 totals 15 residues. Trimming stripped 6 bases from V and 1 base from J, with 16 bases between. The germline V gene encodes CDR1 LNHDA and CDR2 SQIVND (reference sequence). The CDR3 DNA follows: TGTGCCAGTAGCACAAACAGGGTTGGGTCCTACGAGCAGTACTTC. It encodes CASSTNRVGSYEQYF.

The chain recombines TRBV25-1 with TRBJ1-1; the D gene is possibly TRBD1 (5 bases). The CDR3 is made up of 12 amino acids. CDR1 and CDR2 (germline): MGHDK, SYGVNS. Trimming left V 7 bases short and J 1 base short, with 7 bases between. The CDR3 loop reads CASKTGNTEAFF. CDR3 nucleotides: TGTGCCAGCAAAACAGGGAACACTGAAGCTTTCTTT.

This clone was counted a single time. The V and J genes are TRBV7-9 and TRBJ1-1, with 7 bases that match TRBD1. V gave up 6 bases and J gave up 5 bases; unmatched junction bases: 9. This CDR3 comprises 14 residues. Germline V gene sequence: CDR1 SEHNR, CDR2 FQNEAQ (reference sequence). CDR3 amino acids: CASSRRQGSTEAFF. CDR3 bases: TGTGCCAGCAGTCGAAGACAGGGTTCGACTGAAGCTTTCTTT.

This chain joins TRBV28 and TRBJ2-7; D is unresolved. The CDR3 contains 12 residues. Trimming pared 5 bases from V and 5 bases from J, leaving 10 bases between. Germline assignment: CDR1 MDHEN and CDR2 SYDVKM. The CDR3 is CASSPRMNEQYF. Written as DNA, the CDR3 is TGTGCCAGCAGTCCTAGGATGAACGAGCAGTACTTC.

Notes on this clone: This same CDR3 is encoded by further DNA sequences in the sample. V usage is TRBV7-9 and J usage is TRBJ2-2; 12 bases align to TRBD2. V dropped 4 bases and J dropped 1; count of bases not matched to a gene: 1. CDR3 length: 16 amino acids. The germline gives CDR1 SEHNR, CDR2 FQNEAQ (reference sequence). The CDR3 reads CASSSTSGGNTGELFF. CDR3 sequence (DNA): TGTGCCAGCAGCTCGACTAGCGGGGGGAACACCGGGGAGCTGTTTTTT.

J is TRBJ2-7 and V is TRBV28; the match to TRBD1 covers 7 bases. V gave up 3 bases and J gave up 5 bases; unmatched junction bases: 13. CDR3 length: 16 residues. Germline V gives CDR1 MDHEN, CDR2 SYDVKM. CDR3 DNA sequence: TGTGCCAGCAGTTTCCCCGGGACAGCTACCGGGGACGAGCAGTACTTC. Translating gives CASSFPGTATGDEQYF.

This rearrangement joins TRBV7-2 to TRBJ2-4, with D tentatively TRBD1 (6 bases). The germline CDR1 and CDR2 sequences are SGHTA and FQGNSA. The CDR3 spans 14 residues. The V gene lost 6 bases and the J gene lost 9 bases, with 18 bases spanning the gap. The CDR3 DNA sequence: TGTGCCAGCAGTCCAGGGGCTGCTATTCTCATTCAGTACTTC. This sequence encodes CASSPGAAILIQYF.

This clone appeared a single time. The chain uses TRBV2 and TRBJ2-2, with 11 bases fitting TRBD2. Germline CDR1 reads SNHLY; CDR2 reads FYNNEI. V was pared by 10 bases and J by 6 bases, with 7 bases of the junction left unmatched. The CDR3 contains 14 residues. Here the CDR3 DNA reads TGTGCCACCAATAGCGGGAGGGGATCCGGGGAGCTGTTTTTT. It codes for CATNSGRGSGELFF.

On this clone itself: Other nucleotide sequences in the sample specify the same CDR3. The CDR3 is CASSQQGSSYEQYF. The CDR3 bases are TGTGCCAGCAGCCAACAGGGGAGCTCCTACGAGCAGTACTTC. J is TRBJ2-7 and V is TRBV27; 7 nucleotides match TRBD1. Germline assignment: CDR1 MNHEY and CDR2 SMNVEV (reference sequence). V was pared by 6 bases and J by 0 bases, with 5 bases of the junction left unmatched. The CDR3 loop spans 14 amino acids.

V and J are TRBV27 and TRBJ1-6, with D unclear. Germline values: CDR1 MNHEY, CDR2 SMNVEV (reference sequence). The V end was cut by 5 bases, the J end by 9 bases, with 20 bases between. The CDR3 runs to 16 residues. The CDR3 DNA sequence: TGTGCCAGCAGTCCCGCTGGGAGGATTCCGGGTTCACCCCTCCACTTT. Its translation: CASSPAGRIPGSPLHF.

Here the CDR3 reads CASSSTGNTEAFF. The CDR3 coding sequence is TGTGCCAGCAGCTCGACAGGGAACACTGAAGCTTTCTTT. V is TRBV7-2 and J is TRBJ1-1, with TRBD1 as a possible D gene (6 bases). V was clipped by 4 bases and J by 1 base, with 7 bases between them. CDR1 and CDR2 (germline): SGHTA, FQGNSA. The CDR3 spans 13 residues.

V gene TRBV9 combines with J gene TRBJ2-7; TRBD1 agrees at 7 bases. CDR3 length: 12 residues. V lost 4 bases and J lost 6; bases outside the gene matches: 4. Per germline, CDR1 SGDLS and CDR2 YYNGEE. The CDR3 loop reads CASSLPGGEQYF. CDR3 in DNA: TGTGCCAGCAGCCTCCCAGGGGGCGAGCAGTACTTC.

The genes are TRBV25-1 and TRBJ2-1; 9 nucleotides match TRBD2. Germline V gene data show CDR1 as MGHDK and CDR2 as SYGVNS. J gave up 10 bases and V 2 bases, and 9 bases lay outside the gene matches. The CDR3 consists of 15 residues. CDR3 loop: CASSERASGIYEQFF. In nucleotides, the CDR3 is TGTGCCAGCAGTGAACGGGCTAGCGGGATATACGAGCAGTTCTTC. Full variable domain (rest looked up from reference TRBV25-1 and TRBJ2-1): EADIYQTPRYLVIGTGKKITLECSQTMGHDKMYWYQQDPGMELHLIHYSYGVNSTEKGDLSSESTVSRIRTEHFPLTLESARPSHTSQYLCASSERASGIYEQFFGPGTRLTVL.

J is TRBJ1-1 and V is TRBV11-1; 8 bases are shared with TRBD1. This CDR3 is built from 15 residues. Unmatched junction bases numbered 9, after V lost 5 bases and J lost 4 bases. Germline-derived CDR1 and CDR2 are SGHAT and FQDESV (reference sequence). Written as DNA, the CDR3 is TGTGCCAGCAGCCCATGGACAGGGTTGGTCACTGAAGCTTTCTTT. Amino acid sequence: CASSPWTGLVTEAFF.